Sequencing of this T cell receptor (beta chain) was carried out in a study of T cell changes during pregnancy in multiple sclerosis. TCRdb's table, derived via immunoSEQ multiplex PCR, lists solely in-frame clones and lacks some. The sample has about 50,000 clones; 94% are singletons. Germline assignment: CDR1 LNHDA and CDR2 SQIVND (reference sequence). With V trimmed by 10 bases and J by 3 bases, 5 bases remained unmatched. CDR3 length: 13 amino acids. Here the sequenced sample was CD8+ T cells from peripheral blood mononuclear cells, taken before pregnancy. The receptor's source is a female donor with multiple sclerosis, enrolled in a pregnancy study. The rearrangement links TRBV19 to TRBJ2-7, with 11 bases lining up with TRBD1. The CDR3 protein is CATGQGAFYEQYF. The CDR3, as DNA: TGTGCCACCGGACAGGGGGCGTTCTACGAGCAGTACTTC.